Listed here are 25 T cell receptor beta chains from one sample, sequenced in a study of cytomegalovirus exposure and HLA in healthy donors. PCR involved 60 Vbeta and 13 Jbeta primers. Sequenced by immunoSEQ multiplex PCR; TCRdb stores in-frame clones only, minus some. The sample has 160,000 or so clones; around 70% are singletons. Sequencing was carried out using PBMCs. Receptor source: a man aged 18 to 35 in good health and CMV-seropositive.

This chain links TRBV4-2 with TRBJ1-1; D is ambiguous. In germline, CDR1 is LGHNA, CDR2 YNFKEQ. Trimming cost V 0 bases and J 4 bases, with 9 bases left between them. The CDR3 totals 14 residues. The CDR3 DNA reads as TGTGCCAGCAGCCAAGATGAGGTAGCCACTGAAGCTTTCTTT. Its protein product is CASSQDEVATEAFF.

V and J are TRBV7-9 and TRBJ2-1, with D perhaps matching TRBD2 (6 bases). The V and J ends lost 0 bases and 6 bases respectively, with 6 bases between them. This CDR3 is built from 13 residues. CDR1 is SEHNR, CDR2 FQNEAQ, per germline (reference sequence). For the CDR3, the DNA is TGTGCCAGCAGCTTAGCGCGGGGCAATGAGCAGTTCTTC. Translating gives CASSLARGNEQFF.

The genes are TRBV5-4 and TRBJ1-1; 7 bases match TRBD1. The CDR3 is 15 residues long. Germline CDR1 and CDR2: SGHNT and YYREEE (reference sequence). V was clipped by 1 base and J by 1 base; unmatched bases: 4. The CDR3 protein is CASSLTGDGNTEAFF. Here the CDR3 DNA reads TGTGCCAGCAGCTTGACAGGGGATGGGAACACTGAAGCTTTCTTT.

The table lists this clone with a count of one. The same CDR3 also results from other DNA sequences found in this sample. This chain uses TRBV19 with TRBJ1-1; D is ambiguous. The germline CDR1 and CDR2 sequences are LNHDA and SQIVND (reference sequence). The ends were cut back, 3 bases at V and 2 bases at J, with 10 bases in the middle. The CDR3 loop spans 14 amino acids. DNA of the CDR3: TGTGCCAGTAGTATTGGGCAGTCAAACACTGAAGCTTTCTTT. Translated: CASSIGQSNTEAFF.

The chain joins TRBV14 to TRBJ2-1; 11 bases are a match to TRBD2. This CDR3 contains 16 residues. CDR1 and CDR2 (germline): SGHDN, FVKESK. The V and J ends lost 3 bases and 4 bases, in that order; junction bases with no gene match: 5. The CDR3 here is CASSQRLAGRYNEQFF. The CDR3 DNA sequence: TGTGCCAGCAGCCAGAGACTAGCGGGACGTTACAATGAGCAGTTCTTC.

For this clone: Other DNA sequences of this sample code for an identical CDR3. J is TRBJ2-1 and V is TRBV27; 8 bases line up with TRBD2. The V gene end was trimmed by 2 bases and the J gene end by 4 bases; junction bases not matched to a gene: 1. Looked up from germline, CDR1 is MNHEY and CDR2 is SMNVEV (reference sequence). CDR3 length equals 14 residues. CDR3 protein: CASSLAGGYNEQFF. The CDR3 nucleotides are TGTGCCAGCAGTTTAGCGGGGGGTTACAATGAGCAGTTCTTC.

This clone was counted a single time. The genes are TRBV28 and TRBJ1-1; D not certain. Germline V lookup: CDR1 MDHEN, CDR2 SYDVKM. This CDR3 is 15 amino acids long. Trimming cost V 5 bases and J 5 bases, with 18 bases left between them. CDR3 residues: CASSPPYPARTEAFF. The CDR3 DNA sequence: TGTGCCAGCAGTCCCCCGTACCCCGCGAGGACTGAAGCTTTCTTT.

The chain is built from TRBV13 and TRBJ2-1; TRBD2 matches 8 bases. This CDR3 comprises 15 residues. The germline CDR1 and CDR2 sequences are PRHDT and FYEKMQ (reference sequence). After removal of 5 bases from V and 9 bases from J, the junction contained 12 bases not matched to a gene. In DNA form, the CDR3 reads TGTGCCAGCAGCCCAGCGGGGGTTGGAGGGATTGAGCAGTTCTTC. It is translated as CASSPAGVGGIEQFF. Full variable domain (missing parts from reference TRBV13 and TRBJ2-1): AAGVIQSPRHLIKEKRETATLKCYPIPRHDTVYWYQQGPGQDPQFLISFYEKMQSDKGSIPDRFSAQQFSDYHSELNMSSLELGDSALYFCASSPAGVGGIEQFFGPGTRLTVL.

This chain connects TRBV10-3 to TRBJ2-2, with unresolved D. The V end was cut by 3 bases, the J end by 4 bases, with 6 bases between. CDR1 ENHRY and CDR2 SYGVKD come from the germline V gene. This CDR3 region has 13 residues. The DNA for the CDR3 is TGTGCCATCAGTGATAGAGTCACCGGGGAGCTGTTTTTT. Its protein is CAISDRVTGELFF.

V is TRBV5-1 and J is TRBJ1-2; 9 bases line up with TRBD1. The germline CDR1 and CDR2 sequences are SGHRS and YFSETQ. The CDR3 is 16 amino acids. With V trimmed by 3 bases and J by 1 base, 7 bases remained unmatched. For the CDR3, the DNA is TGCGCCAGCAGCTCACAGGGGGCGAGTCTTAACTATGGCTACACCTTC. This sequence encodes CASSSQGASLNYGYTF.

Only one count was recorded for this clone. Other DNA variants within this sample encode the same CDR3. The chain recombines TRBV11-2 with TRBJ2-7; D is perhaps TRBD2 (5 bases). From germline, CDR1 is SGHAT and CDR2 FQNNGV. V shed 1 base and J shed 4 bases, with 11 bases lying between them. The length of the CDR3 is 14 residues. The DNA of the CDR3 is TGTGCCAGCAGCTTAGGGACGGGAACGTACGAGCAGTACGTC. This gives the protein CASSLGTGTYEQYV.

The rearrangement uses TRBV6-4 and TRBJ1-4; no definite D call. V shed 0 bases and J shed 7 bases, with 6 bases lying between them. The CDR3 runs 13 residues. Germline CDR1 is MRHNA and CDR2 is SNTAGT. CDR3 DNA sequence: TGTGCCAGCAGTGACTCGAACGGTGAAAAACTGTTTTTT. Residues: CASSDSNGEKLFF.

V gene TRBV28 combines with J gene TRBJ2-6, with 7 nucleotides matching TRBD1. V lost 8 bases to trimming and J lost 0 bases; unmatched junction nucleotides: 7. The CDR3 covers 16 residues. Per germline, CDR1 MDHEN and CDR2 SYDVKM. The CDR3: CASETGAISGANVLTF. The CDR3 DNA is TGTGCCAGCGAAACAGGGGCTATCTCTGGGGCCAACGTCCTGACTTTC.

The V and J genes are TRBV7-3 and TRBJ1-2; TRBD1 matches 7 bases. V was clipped by 3 bases and J by 4 bases; unmatched bases: 11. The CDR3 consists of 16 residues. CDR1 and CDR2 (germline): SGHTA, FQGTGA. This CDR3 reads CASSLGPERDSYGYTF. The CDR3 coding sequence is TGTGCCAGCAGCTTGGGGCCCGAAAGGGACAGCTATGGCTACACCTTC.

The chain uses TRBV18 and TRBJ1-4; D is perhaps TRBD1 (5 bases). Trimming took 2 bases from V and 0 from J, leaving 10 bases between them. CDR1 and CDR2 from the germline V gene are KGHSH and LQKENI. This CDR3 is built from 16 residues. DNA of the CDR3: TGTGCCAGCTCACCAGGGGGAGGTGCAACTAATGAAAAACTGTTTTTT. It codes for CASSPGGGATNEKLFF.

The chain is built from TRBV6-5 and TRBJ1-2; D is perhaps TRBD1 (5 bases). Germline assignment: CDR1 MNHEY and CDR2 SVGAGI. This CDR3 has 14 amino acids. Deletions cut 7 bases from V and 8 bases from J, with 20 bases between. This CDR3 is CASTPRVGGAGYTF. CDR3 nucleotides: TGTGCCAGCACCCCAAGGGTGGGGGGAGCCGGCTACACCTTC.

This chain joins TRBV9 and TRBJ1-2, with 9 nucleotides matching TRBD1. Germline V gives CDR1 SGDLS, CDR2 YYNGEE. CDR3 size: 15 residues. V shed 4 bases, J shed 7 bases, and the junction held 11 bases outside the gene matches. For the CDR3, the DNA is TGTGCCAGCAGCTTAGATCCGGGACAGGGCTTTGGCTACACCTTC. This gives the protein CASSLDPGQGFGYTF.

The CDR3 loop reads CASSLRPLDYNEQFF. The CDR3 nucleotides are TGTGCCAGCAGCTTAAGGCCCCTAGACTACAATGAGCAGTTCTTC. The chain combines TRBV11-2 with TRBJ2-1; D is unresolved. This CDR3 region has 15 residues. Germline V lookup: CDR1 SGHAT, CDR2 FQNNGV. V dropped 2 bases and J dropped 3 bases, with 11 bases sitting between them.

The V and J genes are TRBV7-8 and TRBJ1-5; D not certain. CDR3 size: 15 residues. Trimming took 1 base from V and 7 from J, leaving 14 bases between them. Germline V CDR1 and CDR2: SGHVS, FQNEAQ. This chain's CDR3 is CASSLEVLGGQPQHF. In nucleotides, the CDR3 is TGTGCCAGCAGCTTAGAAGTCCTTGGAGGCCAGCCCCAGCATTTT.

This clone was counted only a few times. This chain's CDR3 is CASRGDRGSEKLFF. The DNA for the CDR3 is TGTGCCAGCAGGGGGGACAGGGGGAGTGAAAAACTGTTTTTT. This chain links TRBV6-1 with TRBJ1-4; 11 positions agree with TRBD1. Germline V gene data show CDR1 as MNHNS and CDR2 as SASEGT. The length of the CDR3 is 14 residues. V was clipped by 6 bases and J by 7 bases; unmatched bases: 4.

This chain uses TRBV7-8 with TRBJ1-2, with D hard to call. This CDR3 is built from 12 residues. Germline-derived CDR1 and CDR2 are SGHVS and FQNEAQ. Trimming left V 5 bases short and J 10 bases short, with 14 bases between. The chain's CDR3 is CASSDLVSTYTF. For the CDR3, the DNA is TGTGCCAGCAGCGACCTAGTTTCGACCTACACCTTC.

V gene TRBV18 combines with J gene TRBJ1-5; 7 nucleotides agree with TRBD1. CDR3 size: 17 residues. Germline CDR1 reads KGHSH; CDR2 reads LQKENI. V lost 2 bases to trimming and J lost 1 base; unmatched junction nucleotides: 8. The chain's CDR3 is CASSPDATGASNQPQHF. CDR3 sequence (DNA): TGTGCCAGCTCACCAGACGCAACAGGGGCGAGCAATCAGCCCCAGCATTTT. Looking up the rest from reference TRBV18 and TRBJ1-5 gives the full variable domain: NAGVMQNPRHLVRRRGQEARLRCSPMKGHSHVYWYRQLPEEGLKFMVYLQKENIIDESGMPKERFSAEFPKEGPSILRIQQVVRGDSAAYFCASSPDATGASNQPQHFGDGTRLSIL.

The chain carries TRBV5-6 and TRBJ1-3; D unresolved. Germline-derived CDR1 and CDR2 are SGHDT and YYEEEE. The CDR3 sequence is 15 residues long. Deletions cut 4 bases from V and 0 bases from J, with 11 bases between. In DNA, the CDR3 is TGTGCCAGCAGCCACCCCGGTCACTCTGGAAACACCATATATTTT. Translating it yields CASSHPGHSGNTIYF.

The chain has TRBV9 and TRBJ2-5, with 8 bases fitting TRBD1. This CDR3 region has 16 residues. Germline V gene data show CDR1 as SGDLS and CDR2 as YYNGEE. The junction had 8 bases not matched to a gene; V was cut back by 0 bases and J by 4 bases. The CDR3 protein is CASSVDSGGAIETQYF. DNA of the CDR3: TGTGCCAGCAGCGTAGATTCAGGGGGCGCGATAGAGACCCAGTACTTC.

The chain couples TRBV6-1 to TRBJ1-5; TRBD1 is a possible D gene (6 bases). Trimming cost V 2 bases and J 3 bases, with 17 bases left between them. This CDR3 has 17 residues. Germline CDR1 and CDR2: MNHNS and SASEGT. The CDR3 reads CASSEPEGGGNNQPQHF. The DNA for the CDR3 is TGTGCCAGCAGTGAACCGGAGGGGGGGGGTAACAATCAGCCCCAGCATTTT.